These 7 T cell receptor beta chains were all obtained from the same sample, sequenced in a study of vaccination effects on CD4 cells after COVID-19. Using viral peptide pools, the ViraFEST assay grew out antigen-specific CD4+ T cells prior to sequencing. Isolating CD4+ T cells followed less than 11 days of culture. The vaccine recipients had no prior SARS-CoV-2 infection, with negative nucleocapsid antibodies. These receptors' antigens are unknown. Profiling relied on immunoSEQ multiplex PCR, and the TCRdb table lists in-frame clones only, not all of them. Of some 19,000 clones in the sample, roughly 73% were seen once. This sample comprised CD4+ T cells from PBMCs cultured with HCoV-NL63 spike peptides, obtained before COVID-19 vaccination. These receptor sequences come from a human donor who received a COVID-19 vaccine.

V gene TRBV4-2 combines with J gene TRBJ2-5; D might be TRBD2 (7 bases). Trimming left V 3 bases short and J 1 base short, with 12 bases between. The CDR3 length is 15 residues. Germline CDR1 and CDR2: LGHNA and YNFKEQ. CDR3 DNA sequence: TGTGCCAGCAGCCAGCGGGGGCAGAGCCAAGAGACCCAGTACTTC. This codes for CASSQRGQSQETQYF.

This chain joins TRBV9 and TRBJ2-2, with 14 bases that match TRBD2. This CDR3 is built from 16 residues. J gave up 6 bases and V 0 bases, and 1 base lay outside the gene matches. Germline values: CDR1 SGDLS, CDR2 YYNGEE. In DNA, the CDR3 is TGTGCCAGCAGCGTAGGGGGACTAGCGGGGGCCGGGGAGCTGTTTTTT. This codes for CASSVGGLAGAGELFF.

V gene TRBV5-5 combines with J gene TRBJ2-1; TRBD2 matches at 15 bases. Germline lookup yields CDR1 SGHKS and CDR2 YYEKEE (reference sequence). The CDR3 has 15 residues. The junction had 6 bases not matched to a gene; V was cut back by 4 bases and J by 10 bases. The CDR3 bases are TGTGCCAGCAGCCAGGGACTAGCGGGGGGCCGGGAGCAGTTCTTC. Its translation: CASSQGLAGGREQFF.

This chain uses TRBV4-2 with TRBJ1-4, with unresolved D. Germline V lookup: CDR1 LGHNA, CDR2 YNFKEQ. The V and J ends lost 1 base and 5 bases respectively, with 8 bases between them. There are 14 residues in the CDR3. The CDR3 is CASSQGQKNEKLFF. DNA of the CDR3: TGTGCCAGCAGCCAAGGACAAAAAAATGAAAAACTGTTTTTT.

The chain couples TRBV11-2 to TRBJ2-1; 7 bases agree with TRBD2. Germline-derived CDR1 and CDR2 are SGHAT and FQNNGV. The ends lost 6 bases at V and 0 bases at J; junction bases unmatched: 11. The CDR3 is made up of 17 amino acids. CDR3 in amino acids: CASRRLAVRSSYNEQFF. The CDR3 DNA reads TGTGCCAGCAGACGGCTAGCGGTTAGGAGCTCCTACAATGAGCAGTTCTTC.

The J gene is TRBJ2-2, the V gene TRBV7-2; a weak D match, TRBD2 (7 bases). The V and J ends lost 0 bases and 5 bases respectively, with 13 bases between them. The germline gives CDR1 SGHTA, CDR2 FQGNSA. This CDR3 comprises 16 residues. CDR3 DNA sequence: TGTGCCAGCAGCTTAGCGGGGGGGCCCGTTACCGGGGAGCTGTTTTTT. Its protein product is CASSLAGGPVTGELFF.

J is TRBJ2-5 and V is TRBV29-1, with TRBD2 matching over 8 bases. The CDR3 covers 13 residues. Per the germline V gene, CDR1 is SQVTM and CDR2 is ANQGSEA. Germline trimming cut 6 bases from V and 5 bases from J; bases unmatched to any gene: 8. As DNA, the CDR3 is TGCAGCGTCGTTAGCGGGGTCGGGGAGACCCAGTACTTC. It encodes CSVVSGVGETQYF.